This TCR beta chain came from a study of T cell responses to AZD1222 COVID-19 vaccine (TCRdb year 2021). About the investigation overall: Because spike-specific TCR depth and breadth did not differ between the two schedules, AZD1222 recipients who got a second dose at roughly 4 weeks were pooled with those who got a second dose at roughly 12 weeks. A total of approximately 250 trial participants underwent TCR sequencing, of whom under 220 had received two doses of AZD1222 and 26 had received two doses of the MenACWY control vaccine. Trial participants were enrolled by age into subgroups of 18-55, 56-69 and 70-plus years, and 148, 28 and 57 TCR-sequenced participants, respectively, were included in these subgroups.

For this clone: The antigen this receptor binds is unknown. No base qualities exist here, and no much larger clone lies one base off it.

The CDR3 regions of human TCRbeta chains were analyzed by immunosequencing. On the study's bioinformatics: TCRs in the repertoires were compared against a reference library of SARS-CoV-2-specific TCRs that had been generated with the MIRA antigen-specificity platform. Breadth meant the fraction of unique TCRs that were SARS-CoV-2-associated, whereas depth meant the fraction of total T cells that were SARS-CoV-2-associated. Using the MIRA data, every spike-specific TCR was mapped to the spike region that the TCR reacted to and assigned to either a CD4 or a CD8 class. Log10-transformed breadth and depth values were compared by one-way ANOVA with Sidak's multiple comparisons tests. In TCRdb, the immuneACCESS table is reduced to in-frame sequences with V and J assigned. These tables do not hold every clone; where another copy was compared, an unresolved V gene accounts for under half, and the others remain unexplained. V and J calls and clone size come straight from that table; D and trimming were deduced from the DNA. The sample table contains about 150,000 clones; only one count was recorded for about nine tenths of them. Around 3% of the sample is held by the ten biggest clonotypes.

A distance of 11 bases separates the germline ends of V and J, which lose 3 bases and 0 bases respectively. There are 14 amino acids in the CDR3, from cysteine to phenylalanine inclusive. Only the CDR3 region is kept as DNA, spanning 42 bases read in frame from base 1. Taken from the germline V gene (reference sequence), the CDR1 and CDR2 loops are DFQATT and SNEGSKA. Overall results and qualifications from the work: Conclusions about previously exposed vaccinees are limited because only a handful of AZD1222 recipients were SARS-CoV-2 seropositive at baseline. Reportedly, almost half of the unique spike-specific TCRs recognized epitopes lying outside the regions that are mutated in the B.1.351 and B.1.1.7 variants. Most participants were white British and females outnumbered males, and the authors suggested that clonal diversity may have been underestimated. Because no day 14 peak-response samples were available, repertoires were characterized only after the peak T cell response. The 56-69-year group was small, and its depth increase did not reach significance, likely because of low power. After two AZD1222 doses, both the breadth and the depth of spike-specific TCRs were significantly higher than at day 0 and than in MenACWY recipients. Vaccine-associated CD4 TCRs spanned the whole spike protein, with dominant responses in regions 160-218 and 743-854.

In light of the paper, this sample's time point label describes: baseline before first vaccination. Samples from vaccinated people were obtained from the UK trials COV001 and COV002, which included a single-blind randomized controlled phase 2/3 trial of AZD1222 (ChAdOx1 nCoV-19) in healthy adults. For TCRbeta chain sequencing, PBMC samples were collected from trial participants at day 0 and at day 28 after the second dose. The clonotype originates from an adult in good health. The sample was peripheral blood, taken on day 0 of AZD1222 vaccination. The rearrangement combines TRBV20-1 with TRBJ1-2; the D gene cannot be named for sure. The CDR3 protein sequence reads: CSASKAEANYGYTF. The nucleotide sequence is TGCAGTGCTAGTAAGGCAGAAGCTAACTATGGCTACACCTTC.